A single sample gave rise to the 14 T cell receptor beta chains below, sequenced in a study of blood T cell repertoires in COVID-19. Assay: immunoSEQ multiplex PCR; the TCRdb copy retains only in-frame clones and omits some. Of about 170,000 clones in the sample, about 86% were seen once. What was sequenced was PBMCs or T cells enriched from blood (not recorded which). The source is a woman aged 50 to 65 in a cohort exposed to, infected with or recovered from COVID-19 (not recorded which).

This clone was picked up a small number of times. The chain combines TRBV5-1 with TRBJ2-1; D remains ambiguous. CDR1 and CDR2 (germline): SGHRS, YFSETQ. This CDR3 is 14 amino acids long. V was cut by 3 bases and J by 8 bases, with 15 bases left in between. CDR3 sequence (DNA): TGCGCCAGCAGCTACACGATAGCCCCGGATGAGCAGTTCTTC. It specifies CASSYTIAPDEQFF.

The CDR3 here is CASSLQGGFSTDTQYF. As DNA, the CDR3 is TGTGCCAGCAGCTTACAGGGGGGATTTAGCACAGATACGCAGTATTTT. This chain connects TRBV7-2 to TRBJ2-3; D possibly corresponds to TRBD1 (7 bases). The CDR3 is 16 residues long. V dropped 2 bases and J dropped 0 bases, with 12 bases sitting between them. Germline CDR1 and CDR2: SGHTA and FQGNSA.

The chain combines TRBV7-2 with TRBJ1-1; no firm D call. V was cut by 7 bases and J by 2 bases, with 14 bases left in between. This CDR3 spans 14 amino acids. In germline, CDR1 is SGHTA, CDR2 FQGNSA. The CDR3 region is CASILRGVNTEAFF. CDR3 DNA sequence: TGTGCCAGCATCCTTCGAGGAGTAAACACTGAAGCTTTCTTT.

J is TRBJ1-4 and V is TRBV5-1, with D unresolved. Between the trimmed V and J ends, which lost 4 bases and 6 bases, there was a span of 13 bases. This CDR3 comprises 14 residues. Germline lookup yields CDR1 SGHRS and CDR2 YFSETQ. The CDR3 sequence is CASSQSTGDEKLFF. CDR3 DNA sequence: TGCGCCAGCAGCCAGTCGACCGGAGATGAAAAACTGTTTTTT.

V gene TRBV6-5 combines with J gene TRBJ2-7; the match to TRBD1 covers 11 bases. Germline CDR1 reads MNHEY; CDR2 reads SVGAGI. The CDR3 contains 14 residues. Unmatched junction bases numbered 4, after V lost 5 bases and J lost 4 bases. The CDR3 loop reads CASSPDRGRYEQYF. As DNA, the CDR3 is TGTGCCAGCAGTCCGGACAGGGGGCGTTACGAGCAGTACTTC.

This clone was detected only once. The rearrangement joins TRBV30 to TRBJ1-4; D gene unclear. Trimming cost V 1 base and J 7 bases, with 16 bases left between them. CDR1 and CDR2 (germline): GTSNPN, SVGIG (reference sequence). This CDR3 region has 15 residues. CDR3 residues: CAWSGIGPVAEKLFF. In DNA, the CDR3 is TGTGCCTGGAGTGGGATTGGGCCAGTCGCTGAAAAACTGTTTTTT.

The DNA for the CDR3 is TGTGCCAGCAGCTTCAGCCTGGGGAGCTCCTACGAGCAGTACTTC. Protein sequence: CASSFSLGSSYEQYF. J is TRBJ2-7 and V is TRBV7-9; D perhaps matches TRBD2 (5 bases). Germline V gene data show CDR1 as SEHNR and CDR2 as FQNEAQ (reference sequence). Trimming removed 3 bases from V and 0 bases from J, with 12 bases in between. This CDR3 has 15 amino acids. Drawing the rest from reference TRBV7-9 and TRBJ2-7, the complete variable domain is DTGVSQNPRHKITKRGQNVTFRCDPISEHNRLYWYRQTLGQGPEFLTYFQNEAQLEKSRLLSDRFSAERPKGSFSTLEIQRTEQGDSAMYLCASSFSLGSSYEQYFGPGTRLTVT.

Concerning this clone: One junction end disagrees with the germline gene, perhaps due to a read error. The chain couples TRBV11-2 to TRBJ1-2, with 10 bases aligning to TRBD1. Germline CDR1 is SGHAT and CDR2 is FQNNGV. The CDR3 totals 12 residues. The CDR3 DNA follows: TGTGCCAGCAGCCTCGGACAGGGGGGTCCATTCTTC. Protein sequence: CASSLGQGGPFF.

The chain employs TRBV18 and TRBJ1-5; tentatively, D is TRBD1 (6 bases). Trimming removed 2 bases at V and 3 bases at J, with 17 bases between. Per germline, CDR1 KGHSH and CDR2 LQKENI. The CDR3 loop spans 17 amino acids. Here the CDR3 reads CASSPTGQQGNNQPQHF. CDR3 DNA: TGTGCCAGCTCACCAACCGGACAGCAAGGGAACAATCAGCCCCAGCATTTT.

The gene calls are TRBV10-1 and TRBJ2-1, with D perhaps matching TRBD2 (6 bases). The CDR3 length is 13 residues. V was shortened by 6 bases and J by 4 bases, with 10 bases between the two germline ends. Germline V lookup: CDR1 WNHNN, CDR2 SYGVQD (reference sequence). This CDR3 is CASSPGLYNEQFF. CDR3 nucleotide sequence: TGCGCCAGCAGCCCCGGACTATACAATGAGCAGTTCTTC.

The gene calls are TRBV18 and TRBJ2-5; 12 nucleotides align to TRBD1. V was clipped by 6 bases and J by 5 bases; unmatched bases: 7. Germline V gene data show CDR1 as KGHSH and CDR2 as LQKENI. The CDR3 runs 15 residues. The DNA for the CDR3 is TGTGCCAGCTCTCCCGGGACAGGGGGCGCGGAGACCCAGTACTTC. Translation gives CASSPGTGGAETQYF.

The chain recombines TRBV14 with TRBJ1-1; 8 bases fit TRBD1. Trimming removed 4 bases from V and 1 base from J; junction bases left unmatched: 2. The CDR3 sequence is 14 residues long. Germline V gene data show CDR1 as SGHDN and CDR2 as FVKESK. As DNA, the CDR3 is TGTGCCAGCAGCCCCAGGGGGCCGAACACTGAAGCTTTCTTT. It encodes CASSPRGPNTEAFF. The full variable domain, in which reference TRBV14 and TRBJ1-1 provide the parts outside the CDR3, is EAGVTQFPSHSVIEKGQTVTLRCDPISGHDNLYWYRRVMGKEIKFLLHFVKESKQDESGMPNNRFLAERTGGTYSTLKVQPAELEDSGVYFCASSPRGPNTEAFFGQGTRLTVV.

The V and J genes are TRBV5-1 and TRBJ1-2; the match to TRBD1 covers 7 bases. The V and J ends lost 0 bases and 4 bases, in that order; junction bases with no gene match: 3. Germline CDR1 is SGHRS and CDR2 is YFSETQ. This CDR3 contains 14 residues. CDR3 residues: CASSLEQGSYGYTF. The CDR3 coding sequence is TGCGCCAGCAGCTTGGAACAGGGGTCCTATGGCTACACCTTC. The whole variable domain, filled in from reference TRBV5-1 and TRBJ1-2, reads KAGVTQTPRYLIKTRGQQVTLSCSPISGHRSVSWYQQTPGQGLQFLFEYFSETQRNKGNFPGRFSGRQFSNSRSEMNVSTLELGDSALYLCASSLEQGSYGYTFGSGTRLTVV.

The chain is built from TRBV5-1 and TRBJ2-2; 9 bases match TRBD1. The CDR3 is made up of 16 amino acids. Germline assignment: CDR1 SGHRS and CDR2 YFSETQ. V was clipped by 4 bases and J by 3 bases; unmatched bases: 7. For the CDR3, the DNA is TGCGCCAGCAGCCCCGGGACAGGGTGGGACACCGGGGAGCTGTTTTTT. It yields the protein CASSPGTGWDTGELFF.